The 27 T cell receptor beta chains below were found in one sample sequenced in a study of blood T cells in healthy people across ages. Using a J-beta primer mix together with a sample-barcoded 5' primer, a second PCR was run for roughly 6 to 11 cycles. TCRdb fed the 5' RACE reads into MiXCR, producing one record per CDR3 protein. The sample lists about 800,000 distinct CDR3 sequences, approximately 25% occurring once. The same data also went into a second study, on T cells of mothers and their children.

The sequencing sample was made of blood. The receptors were gathered from a boy between 10 and 17 years old in good health.

This clonotype was recorded a few times. The chain uses TRBV9 and TRBJ1-5; D gene ambiguous. V lost 0 bases to trimming and J lost 0 bases, with 10 bases between them. The CDR3 is 16 amino acids. Germline V gene lookup returns CDR1 SGDLS and CDR2 YYNGEE. The CDR3 loop is CASSVGPQYSNQPQHF. The DNA for the CDR3 is TGTGCCAGCAGCGTAGGTCCTCAGTATAGCAATCAGCCCCAGCATTTT.

The rearrangement joins TRBV7-9 to TRBJ2-5; 9 nucleotides agree with TRBD1. The J call could be wrong; TRBJ2-7 is a better fit for the DNA end. CDR1 is SEHNR and CDR2 is FQNEAQ in the germline V gene (reference sequence). The CDR3 totals 15 residues. The DNA of the CDR3 is TGTGCCAGCAGCTTAAAGGGACAGGGAGGCTACGAGCAGTACTTC. Translation gives CASSLKGQGGYEQYF.

The chain recombines TRBV4-3 with TRBJ1-1, with a tentative D call TRBD1 (6 bases). The V end lost 0 bases, the J end lost 11 bases, and 16 bases lay between the germline ends. This CDR3 is built from 14 residues. Germline V CDR1 and CDR2: LGHNA, YSLEER. CDR3 in amino acids: CASSQDRGGAGAFF. Here the CDR3 DNA reads TGCGCCAGCAGCCAAGATCGGGGGGGCGCGGGGGCTTTCTTT.

In this sample, this clonotype turned up a few times. The gene calls are TRBV7-2 and TRBJ2-5; no reliable D call. With 1 base removed from V and 4 bases from J, the gap between germline ends came to 10 bases. The CDR3 runs to 14 residues. Germline CDR1 and CDR2: SGHTA and FQGNSA. The CDR3 reads CASSLEAFPETQYF. As DNA, the CDR3 is TGTGCCAGCAGCTTAGAGGCGTTCCCAGAGACCCAGTACTTC.

The rearrangement joins TRBV21-1 to TRBJ2-5; TRBD1 is the table's D call and was not checked against the DNA. TRBV21-1 counts as a pseudogene. The CDR3 has 15 residues. The CDR3 reads CASSQGAAPSYEQYF. The CDR3, as DNA: TGTGCCAGCAGCCAGGGGGCTGCACCTTCCTACGAGCAATACTTC.

The chain joins TRBV29-1 to TRBJ2-7; 7 bases map to TRBD1. The CDR3 covers 13 residues. CDR1 is SQVTM, CDR2 ANQGSEA, per germline. The junction had 3 bases not matched to a gene; V was cut back by 4 bases and J by 0 bases. The chain's CDR3 is CSVGGDSSYEQYF. CDR3 in DNA: TGCAGCGTTGGAGGGGACAGCTCCTACGAGCAGTACTTC.

The table lists this clonotype with a few counts. The genes are TRBV5-1 and TRBJ2-1; D unresolved. V gave up 0 bases and J gave up 8 bases, with 12 bases separating them. CDR3 length: 14 amino acids. The germline gives CDR1 SGHRS, CDR2 YFSETQ. CDR3 sequence (DNA): TGCGCCAGCAGCTTGGTAGGTCCGTGGGATGAGCAGTTCTTC. The encoded protein is CASSLVGPWDEQFF. Together with reference TRBV5-1 and TRBJ2-1, the CDR3 gives the full variable domain: KAGVTQTPRYLIKTRGQQVTLSCSPISGHRSVSWYQQTPGQGLQFLFEYFSETQRNKGNFPGRFSGRQFSNSRSEMNVSTLELGDSALYLCASSLVGPWDEQFFGPGTRLTVL.

This clonotype was observed a few times. The chain recombines TRBV9 with TRBJ2-5; D gene unclear. From germline, CDR1 is SGDLS and CDR2 YYNGEE. V was pared by 2 bases and J by 5 bases, with 10 bases between. The CDR3 extends over 13 amino acids. The CDR3, as DNA: TGTGCCAGCAGCGTCCGGCTCTGGGAGACCCAGTACTTC. As protein: CASSVRLWETQYF.

The chain has TRBV6-6 and TRBJ2-2, with 7 bases fitting TRBD1. The CDR3 length is 14 residues. V shed 6 bases, J shed 5 bases, and the junction held 6 bases outside the gene matches. The germline CDR1 and CDR2 sequences are MNHNY and SVGAGI (reference sequence). In DNA, the CDR3 is TGTGCCAGCAGCTATAGACAGGGAACCGGGGAGCTGTTTTTT. Translating it yields CASSYRQGTGELFF.

CDR3: CASSLASASGGFSYNEQFF. The CDR3, as DNA: TGTGCCAGCAGCTTGGCCTCGGCTAGCGGGGGTTTCTCCTACAATGAGCAGTTCTTC. The chain uses TRBV5-6 and TRBJ2-1; TRBD2 matches 10 bases. Germline lookup yields CDR1 SGHDT and CDR2 YYEEEE. The ends lost 0 bases at V and 0 bases at J; junction bases unmatched: 9. CDR3 length: 19 residues. Using reference TRBV5-6 and TRBJ2-1 for the parts outside the CDR3, the full variable domain is DAGVTQSPTHLIKTRGQQVTLRCSPKSGHDTVSWYQQALGQGPQFIFQYYEEEERQRGNFPDRFSGHQFPNYSSELNVNALLLGDSALYLCASSLASASGGFSYNEQFFGPGTRLTVL.

The J gene is TRBJ2-7, the V gene TRBV20-1; D is uncertain. The CDR3 runs to 11 residues. Germline-derived CDR1 and CDR2 are DFQATT and SNEGSKA (reference sequence). V shed 1 base and J shed 3 bases, with 4 bases lying between them. The DNA of the CDR3 is TGCAGTGCTAGAGGACTCTACGAGCAGTACTTC. Translating it yields CSARGLYEQYF.

This clonotype came up a few times. The chain links TRBV18 to TRBJ2-5, with D possibly being TRBD1 or TRBD2 (5 bases each). This CDR3 is 15 amino acids long. Germline loops: CDR1 KGHSH, CDR2 LQKENI. Trimming shortened V by 2 bases and J by 4 bases, and 14 bases separated the two germline ends. As DNA, the CDR3 is TGTGCCAGCTCACCAGCCAGGGTGGGAGTAGAGACCCAGTACTTC. Encoded protein: CASSPARVGVETQYF.

This clonotype showed up just a few times. The rearrangement links TRBV29-1 to TRBJ2-3, with TRBD2 matching 11 bases. This CDR3 spans 14 amino acids. Germline V gene lookup returns CDR1 SQVTM and CDR2 ANQGSEA. Trimming at V came to 2 bases and at J to 5 bases, leaving 3 bases not matched to a gene. The CDR3 protein is CSVELAGGLDTQYF. CDR3 in DNA: TGCAGCGTTGAACTAGCGGGAGGACTAGATACGCAGTATTTT.

V usage is TRBV7-3 and J usage is TRBJ2-3; D is possibly TRBD1 (5 bases). The CDR3 is 16 residues long. The V end was cut by 0 bases, the J end by 4 bases, with 14 bases between. Germline CDR1 reads SGHTA; CDR2 reads FQGTGA. CDR3 region: CASSLTGDPMADTQYF. CDR3 in DNA: TGTGCCAGCAGCTTAACAGGGGATCCCATGGCAGATACGCAGTATTTT.

In this sample, this clonotype turned up a few times. V and J are TRBV2 and TRBJ1-5, with D perhaps TRBD1 (5 bases). In germline, CDR1 is SNHLY, CDR2 FYNNEI. This CDR3 is 15 amino acids long. V dropped 4 bases and J dropped 0 bases, with 10 bases sitting between them. The CDR3 loop reads CASSAGRDSNQPQHF. The CDR3 nucleotides are TGTGCCAGCAGTGCCGGCAGGGATAGCAATCAGCCCCAGCATTTT.

The chain is built from TRBV25-1 and TRBJ2-7; D is unresolved. CDR3 length equals 13 residues. Germline-derived CDR1 and CDR2 are MGHDK and SYGVNS. Trimming pared 6 bases from V and 6 bases from J, leaving 15 bases between. The CDR3 is CASSTQTVSEQYF. The CDR3 DNA sequence: TGTGCCAGCAGCACTCAGACCGTTTCCGAGCAGTACTTC.

This clonotype has only a few counts. The V gene is TRBV5-1, the J gene TRBJ2-3; a possible D gene is TRBD2 (5 bases). The CDR3 runs 14 residues. Trimming pared 7 bases from V and 3 bases from J, leaving 15 bases between. Germline V gene lookup returns CDR1 SGHRS and CDR2 YFSETQ. This CDR3 is CASGRGDGTDTQYF. For the CDR3, the DNA is TGCGCCAGCGGACGGGGAGATGGGACAGATACGCAGTATTTT.

The V and J genes are TRBV4-2 and TRBJ2-5, with 7 nucleotides matching TRBD1. CDR3 size: 14 residues. J gave up 3 bases and V 4 bases, and 5 bases lay outside the gene matches. Germline assignment: CDR1 LGHNA and CDR2 YNFKEQ. The CDR3 reads CASSLTGQKETQYF. In DNA form, the CDR3 reads TGTGCCAGCAGCCTTACGGGACAGAAAGAGACCCAGTACTTC.

This clonotype came up a few times. The gene calls are TRBV29-1 and TRBJ1-5; 7 bases fit TRBD1. The length of the CDR3 is 13 residues. Unmatched junction bases numbered 2, after V lost 5 bases and J lost 1 base. Per the germline V gene, CDR1 is SQVTM and CDR2 is ANQGSEA. The CDR3 sequence is CSVMTGSNQPQHF. The CDR3 nucleotides read TGCAGCGTTATGACAGGGAGCAATCAGCCCCAGCATTTT.

V is TRBV20-1 and J is TRBJ2-7; D gene unclear. This CDR3 comprises 14 residues. CDR1 and CDR2 from the germline V gene are DFQATT and SNEGSKA (reference sequence). V was clipped by 0 bases and J by 3 bases, with 12 bases between them. The CDR3 nucleotides read TGCAGTGCTAGAGATATCGGCGAGGACTACGAGCAGTACTTC. This gives the protein CSARDIGEDYEQYF.

This clonotype has at least ten counts. This CDR3 is CASSWGTGAFNEQFF. CDR3 coding DNA: TGTGCCAGCAGCTGGGGGACAGGGGCGTTCAATGAGCAGTTCTTC. V usage is TRBV5-6 and J usage is TRBJ2-1; 10 nucleotides align to TRBD1. The V segment lost 3 bases and the J segment 6 bases; nucleotides outside the gene matches: 6. The CDR3 length is 15 residues. Germline lookup yields CDR1 SGHDT and CDR2 YYEEEE.

The rearrangement links TRBV9 to TRBJ2-7; D perhaps matches TRBD1 (5 bases). Trimming cost V 3 bases and J 3 bases, with 16 bases left between them. There are 15 residues in the CDR3. CDR1 is SGDLS and CDR2 is YYNGEE in the germline V gene. The CDR3 is CASSAHDSDYYEQYF. CDR3 sequence (DNA): TGTGCCAGCAGCGCCCATGACAGTGATTACTACGAGCAGTACTTC.

This clonotype was picked up a small number of times. The chain links TRBV4-3 to TRBJ2-5; 9 bases are shared with TRBD2. This CDR3 is built from 18 residues. V dropped 0 bases and J dropped 1; count of bases not matched to a gene: 9. From germline, CDR1 is LGHNA and CDR2 YSLEER. In DNA, the CDR3 is TGCGCCAGCAGCCAAGATCGGGCGGGGGGGCCCTCCCAAGAGACCCAGTACTTC. As protein: CASSQDRAGGPSQETQYF.

The chain joins TRBV7-3 to TRBJ2-5, with D possibly TRBD1 on 5 matching bases. Near its end, the DNA agrees better with TRBJ2-7, so the J call may be wrong. This CDR3 has 14 amino acids. Germline V gives CDR1 SGHTA, CDR2 FQGTGA. CDR3 nucleotides: TGTGCCAGCAGCTCCCAGGCAGGGAACTACGAGCAGTACTTC. Encoded protein: CASSSQAGNYEQYF.

The gene calls are TRBV27 and TRBJ2-3; 7 nucleotides line up with TRBD2. With 5 bases clipped from V and 4 bases from J, the junction kept 15 bases outside the gene matches. CDR3 size: 17 residues. The germline V gene has CDR1 MNHEY and CDR2 SMNVEV (reference sequence). The CDR3: CASSPSTAGIGSDTQYF. The CDR3 DNA follows: TGTGCCAGCAGTCCATCTACAGCGGGGATAGGGTCAGATACGCAGTATTTT.

A note on this clonotype: A read error is likely, as this CDR3 ends without the conserved phenylalanine or tryptophan. The chain carries TRBV2 and TRBJ1-4, with unresolved D. This CDR3 is built from 14 residues. Germline CDR1 is SNHLY and CDR2 is FYNNEI. Trimming left V 4 bases short and J 0 bases short, with 6 bases between. CDR3 sequence reads: CASSVVSTNEKLFS. The CDR3 DNA reads TGTGCCAGCAGTGTGGTCTCAACTAATGAAAAACTGTTTTCT.

This clonotype was found a few times. This chain uses TRBV4-3 with TRBJ2-1; the D is unclear. CDR3 size: 16 residues. Germline V gene lookup returns CDR1 LGHNA and CDR2 YSLEER. Trimming took off 3 bases at V and 1 base at J, with 13 bases between the two ends. The CDR3 coding sequence is TGCGCCAGCAGCCATAGTGGGGATGGTTCCTACAATGAGCAGTTCTTC. Protein sequence: CASSHSGDGSYNEQFF.